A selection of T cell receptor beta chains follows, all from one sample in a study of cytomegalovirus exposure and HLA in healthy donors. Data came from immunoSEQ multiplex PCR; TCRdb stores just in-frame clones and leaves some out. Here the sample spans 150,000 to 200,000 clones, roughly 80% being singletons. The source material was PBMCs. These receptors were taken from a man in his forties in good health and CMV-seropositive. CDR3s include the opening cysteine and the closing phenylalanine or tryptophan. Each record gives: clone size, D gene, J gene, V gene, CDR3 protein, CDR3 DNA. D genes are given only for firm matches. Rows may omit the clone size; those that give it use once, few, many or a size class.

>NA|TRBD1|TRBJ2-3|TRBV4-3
CASSQLYPQGVSTDTQYF
TGCGCCAGCAGCCAACTCTATCCACAGGGGGTCAGCACAGATACGCAGTATTTT
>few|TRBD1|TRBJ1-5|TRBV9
CASSGSGTGGNQPQHF
TGTGCCAGCAGCGGATCCGGGACAGGGGGCAATCAGCCCCAGCATTTT
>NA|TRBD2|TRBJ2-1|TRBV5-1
CASSLTLAGGSNEQFF
TGCGCCAGCAGCTTGACCCTAGCGGGGGGAAGCAATGAGCAGTTCTTC
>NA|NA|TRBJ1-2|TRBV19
CATQQGYEGYTF
TGTGCCACCCAACAGGGATATGAGGGCTACACCTTC
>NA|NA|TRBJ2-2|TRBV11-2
CASSLTGFNSGELFF
TGTGCCAGCAGCTTAACGGGATTCAATTCCGGGGAGCTGTTTTTT
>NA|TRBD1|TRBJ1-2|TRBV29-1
CSVGGQGDGYTF
TGCAGCGTGGGGGGACAGGGTGATGGCTACACCTTC
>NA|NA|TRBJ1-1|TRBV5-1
CASSFRGTNTEAFF
TGCGCCAGCAGCTTCAGGGGAACGAACACTGAAGCTTTCTTT
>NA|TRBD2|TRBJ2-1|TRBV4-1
CASSHPTSGGSSYNEQFF
TGCGCCAGCAGCCATCCGACTAGCGGGGGGAGCTCCTACAATGAGCAGTTCTTC
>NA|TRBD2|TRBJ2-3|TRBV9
CASSRTTSGTQYF
TGTGCCAGCAGCCGTACCACTAGCGGTACGCAGTATTTT
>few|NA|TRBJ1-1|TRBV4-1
CASSQVTGEAFF
TGCGCCAGCAGCCAAGTGACAGGCGAAGCTTTCTTT
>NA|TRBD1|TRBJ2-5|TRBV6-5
CASSYGIGGSETQYF
TGTGCCAGCAGTTACGGTATAGGGGGCTCGGAGACCCAGTACTTC
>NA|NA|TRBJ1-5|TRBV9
CASSVDGFSNQPQHF
TGTGCCAGCAGCGTAGACGGGTTTAGCAATCAGCCCCAGCATTTT
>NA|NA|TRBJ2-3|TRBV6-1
CASSGRLPERSTDTQYF
TGTGCCAGCAGTGGCCGACTTCCCGAGCGGTCCACAGATACGCAGTATTTT
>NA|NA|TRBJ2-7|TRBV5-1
CASSLEGQSSYEQYF
TGCGCCAGCAGCTTGGAGGGGCAAAGCTCCTACGAGCAGTACTTC
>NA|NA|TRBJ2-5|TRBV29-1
CSGKQGPETQYF
TGCAGCGGGAAGCAGGGGCCGGAGACCCAGTACTTC
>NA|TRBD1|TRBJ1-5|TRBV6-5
CASSFRTGSQPQHF
TGTGCCAGCAGTTTTAGGACAGGGAGCCAGCCCCAGCATTTT
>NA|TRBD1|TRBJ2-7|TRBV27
CATSPGQGVEQYF
TGTGCCACGTCACCGGGACAGGGTGTCGAGCAGTACTTC